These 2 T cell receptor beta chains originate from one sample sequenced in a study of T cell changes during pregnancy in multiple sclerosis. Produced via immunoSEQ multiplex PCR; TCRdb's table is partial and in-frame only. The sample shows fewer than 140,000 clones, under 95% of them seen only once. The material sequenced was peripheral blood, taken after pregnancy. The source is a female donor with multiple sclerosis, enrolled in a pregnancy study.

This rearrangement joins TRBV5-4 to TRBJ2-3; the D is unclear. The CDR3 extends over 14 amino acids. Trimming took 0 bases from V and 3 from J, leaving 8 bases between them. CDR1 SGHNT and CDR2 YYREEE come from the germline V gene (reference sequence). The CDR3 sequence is CASSLVATTDTQYF. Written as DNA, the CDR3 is TGTGCCAGCAGCTTGGTTGCCACTACAGATACGCAGTATTTT.

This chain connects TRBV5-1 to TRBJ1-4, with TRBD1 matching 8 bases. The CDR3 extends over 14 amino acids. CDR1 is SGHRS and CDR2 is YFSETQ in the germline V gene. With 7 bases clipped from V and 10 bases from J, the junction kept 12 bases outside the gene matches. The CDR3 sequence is CASPNRDRWAKLFF. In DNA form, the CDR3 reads TGCGCCAGCCCAAACCGGGACAGGTGGGCAAAACTGTTTTTT.